Included here is one TCR beta chain sequence, with context. The antigen is unknown. The source of the sample is a study of blood T cells in healthy people across ages. Study in general: About one barcoded beta molecule per two T cells was the capture yield of template switching. The study's findings and limits: In older individuals, TCR beta diversity per million T cells was lower, falling roughly linearly with age.

Russia was home to the donors, healthy Caucasian individuals aged 6 to 90. The CDR3 loop spans 15 amino acids. The ends were cut back, 6 bases at V and 4 bases at J, with 15 bases in the middle. Germline V gives CDR1 MNHEY, CDR2 SMNVEV (reference sequence). Using a J-beta primer mix together with a sample-barcoded 5' primer, a second PCR was run for about 6 to 11 cycles. A tag from a template-switch adaptor with 12 random nucleotides marked each cDNA molecule. MiXCR, applied by TCRdb to the 5' RACE reads, yields one record per CDR3 protein. Here the sample spans roughly 1,500,000 distinct CDR3 sequences, roughly 40% being singletons.

This receptor was obtained from a young woman in good health. V usage is TRBV27 and J usage is TRBJ1-4; weak D call: TRBD1 (6 bases). Sequencing was performed on blood. The CDR3 here is CASRTGAPGNEKLFF. DNA of the CDR3: TGTGCCAGCAGGACAGGAGCCCCGGGTAATGAAAAACTGTTTTTT.